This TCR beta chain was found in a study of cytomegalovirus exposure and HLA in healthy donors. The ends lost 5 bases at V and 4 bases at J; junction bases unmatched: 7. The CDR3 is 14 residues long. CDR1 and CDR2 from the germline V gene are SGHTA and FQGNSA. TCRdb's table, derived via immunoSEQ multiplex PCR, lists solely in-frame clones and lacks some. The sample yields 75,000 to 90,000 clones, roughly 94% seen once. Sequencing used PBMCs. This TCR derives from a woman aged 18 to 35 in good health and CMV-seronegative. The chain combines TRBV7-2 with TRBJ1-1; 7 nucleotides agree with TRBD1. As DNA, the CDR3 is TGTGCCAGCAGCCCAGACAGGGCCGCCACTGAAGCTTTCTTT. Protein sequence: CASSPDRAATEAFF.